In this sample, the clone carrying this T cell receptor (beta chain) turned up a few times. Here immunoSEQ multiplex PCR was the method, and the copy in TCRdb shows in-frame clones only, minus some. The table has about 76,000 clones, roughly 90% seen once. This entry is derived from a study of PD-L1 blockade in urothelial cancer. In the study overall: Male patients with bladder-origin urothelial cancer numbered about 85% of the 29. The number of prior chemotherapy regimens per patient was 0 to 3.

The length of the CDR3 is 13 residues. CDR1 is MNHNY, CDR2 SVGAGI, per germline (reference sequence). V lost 0 bases and J 3 bases, leaving 5 bases between the germline ends. This sample's time point: peripheral blood 6 weeks after treatment start. The study enrolled patients with locally advanced or metastatic urothelial carcinoma. The chain has TRBV6-6 and TRBJ1-1; unclear D gene. This sample comprised PBMCs, obtained around atezolizumab (anti-PD-L1) treatment. The TCR was taken from a woman at least 80 years old with urothelial cancer. CDR3 DNA sequence: TGTGCCAGCAGTTACTCAAGCTACACTGAAGCTTTCTTT. Translation: CASSYSSYTEAFF.